The present entry profiles one T cell receptor (beta chain) with its context. The antigen remains unidentified. The V gene lost 1 base and the J gene lost 1 base, with 7 bases spanning the gap. The CDR3 totals 14 residues. Germline-derived CDR1 and CDR2 are LNHDA and SQIVND (reference sequence). The data were obtained in a study of T cell responses to AZD1222 COVID-19 vaccine. General observations from the study: There were mostly white British donors and more females than males, and clonal diversity was possibly underestimated. Nearly half of spike-specific TCRs reportedly target unmutated variant regions. Repertoires were obtained solely post-peak T cell response.

This table comes from immunoSEQ multiplex PCR, and its TCRdb copy is limited to in-frame clones, with some not included. The table includes 150,000 or so clones, approximately 90% detected once. The sequence derives from an adult in good health. The V call is TRBV19, the J call TRBJ1-1; tentatively, D is TRBD1 (5 bases). The source material was peripheral blood, sampled on day 0 of AZD1222 vaccination. CDR3 residues: CASSIGGTNTEAFF. The CDR3 bases are TGTGCCAGTAGTATAGGGGGGACGAACACTGAAGCTTTCTTT.